This T cell receptor beta chain was recovered during a study of T cell responses to AZD1222 COVID-19 vaccine. Study results and limitations: Possibly, clonal diversity was underestimated; donors were largely white British and included more females. Scientists sampled the repertoires only once the peak T cell response had passed. AZD1222 recipients seropositive at baseline numbered only six or seven. Spike as a whole was targeted by vaccine-associated CD4 TCRs, dominant at 160-218 and 743-854.

TCRdb's table, derived via immunoSEQ multiplex PCR, lists solely in-frame clones and lacks some. The sample comprises around 20,000 clones, more than 80% of which are singletons, and around 20% rests with the top ten. On this clone itself: Antigen: not known.

Germline CDR1 reads SQVTM; CDR2 reads ANQGSEA. The CDR3 has 15 residues. Trimming took 4 bases from V and 8 from J, leaving 23 bases between them. The source of this sequence is an adult who received the AZD1222 COVID-19 vaccine. The chain combines TRBV29-1 with TRBJ1-1; TRBD1 might be the D (6 bases). Source: peripheral blood, taken 28 days after the second AZD1222 dose. The CDR3 loop is CSVGSDRYLLREAFF. CDR3 in DNA: TGCAGCGTTGGATCGGACAGATACCTTCTGAGAGAAGCTTTCTTT. The variable domain in full, with the rest retrieved from reference TRBV29-1 and TRBJ1-1, is SAVISQKPSRDICQRGTSLTIQCQVDSQVTMMFWYRQQPGQSLTLIATANQGSEATYESGFVIDKFPISRPNLTFSTLTVSNMSPEDSSIYLCSVGSDRYLLREAFFGQGTRLTVV.